This TCR beta chain was retrieved from a study of cytomegalovirus exposure and HLA in healthy donors (dated by TCRdb to 2016 to 2017). Background for the entire study: An earlier analysis of 587 of the donors reported approximately 270 Gb of sequence data and 100 million to 130 million unique TCR beta sequences from about 179 million T cells. A separate validation cohort of 100 to 150 different subjects was used in addition to the roughly 720-subject first cohort. HLA typing included class I and class II loci at four-digit resolution. High-throughput TCR immunosequencing, statistical association of individual TCRs with disease status, and machine learning were combined to predict cytomegalovirus infection status. A later genetic analysis used genome-wide SNP genotypes for about 65% of the roughly 700 donors, treating that subset as a discovery cohort. In an earlier analysis of about 590 of the donors, high-throughput TCR beta sequencing was used to judge whether each TCR beta V gene segment behaved as functional or pseudogenic. The T cell repertoires of 666 subjects were profiled by immunosequencing and related to cytomegalovirus serostatus. To study patterns of TCR occurrence, a later analysis re-analyzed previously published TCR beta repertoires from more than 550 donors and added high-resolution HLA genotyping. The genetic ancestry cluster associated with self-reported Caucasian donors included roughly four fifths of the 398 genotyped donors. Rather than drawing on any new phenotypic data, the later analysis identified candidate immune exposures from TCR beta sequences and the way those sequences occurred across donors. The aim of the study was to test whether cataloging public T cell receptors could identify signatures of past pathogen exposure. Because of strong linkage in the cohort, roughly five DR-DQ haplotypes were treated as single units for association and clustering. Every discovery cohort repertoire had been produced on one sequencing platform. On average, roughly 250,000 unique TCR beta nucleotide sequences were sequenced per donor among about 400 genotyped donors of the cohort, with roughly 19% of those sequences being non-productive. Roughly 310 gigabases of sequencing data and approximately 84 million unique TCR sequences were included in an early release covering under 650 HLA-typed donors. The number of donors typed differed by locus, with 629-630 for A, B, C, DRB1 and DQB1, roughly 550 for DQA1, approximately 570 for DPA1, and over 400 for DPB1. Donor age, sex, ethnicity and CMV serostatus were compiled alongside the repertoire data.

In total, approximately 690 healthy bone marrow donors made up the cohort. At the time of sampling, every cohort member was nominally healthy, though immune exposures that went unrecorded were likely present. The donor tested CMV seronegative, placing the donor among the approximately 400 seronegative members of the cohort. A peripheral blood sample was provided by each donor, and peripheral blood mononuclear cells were used for TCR beta sequencing. Genomic DNA was extracted from the blood cell samples with the Qiagen DNeasy Blood Extraction Kit. In regard to this clone: Its recognized antigen is unknown. No base quality information exists; no much larger clone differs at one position.

Library method: the immunoSEQ multiplex PCR assay. For the multiplex PCR, a mixture combining 60 forward primers for TCR Vbeta segments and 13 reverse primers for TCR Jbeta segments was used. A multiplex PCR assay on genomic DNA amplified the CDR3 region of rearranged TCR beta genes. Amplified TCR beta libraries were sequenced as 87-base-pair reads on the Illumina HiSeq System. Processing in the source paper ran as follows. In a later analysis, roughly 80 million unique TCR beta chains were counted across the roughly 610 repertoires, and approximately 11 million of these chains were shared by at least two donors. To remove PCR and sequencing errors, raw reads were error-corrected and collapsed into unique sequences using a nearest-neighbor algorithm that merged closely related sequences. To assign V, D and J gene segments, CDR3 sequences were aligned to IMGT reference sequences. Each retained sequence needed at least a six-nucleotide match to both a V gene segment and a J gene segment. A rearrangement counted as productive if the CDR3 had no stop codons and remained in frame with V and J, and every other rearrangement counted as non-productive. CDR3 was defined according to IMGT convention as the region running from the second conserved V-encoded cysteine to the conserved J-encoded phenylalanine. The earlier analysis of more than 450 of the donors excluded sequences that lacked an unambiguous match to a single V gene segment. In an earlier analysis of approximately 500 of the donors, a V segment was called functional when productive rearrangements were above 56.7%, and segregating when the standard deviation between donors exceeded 5%. To diagnose cytomegalovirus status from the catalog of TCR beta chain sequences, a statistical classification framework was built. V and J gene assignment, in a later analysis, came from comparing TCR nucleotide sequences with IMGT/GENE-DB human TR gene sequences. In a later analysis, CDR3 sequences and most-parsimonious VDJ recombination scenarios were assigned using the TCRdist pipeline. A later analysis defined each TCR beta chain by its CDR3 amino acid sequence plus V-gene family, and excluded reads lacking a unique V-gene family. In a later analysis, some 600 highly shared, low-generation-probability nucleotide sequences were removed to address suspected cross-contamination and a sequencing artifact. In a later analysis, a clonal expansion index was calculated for each public chain from normalized within-repertoire ranks of inferred template counts. Generation probabilities in a later analysis came from a VDJ recombination model fitted to out-of-frame rearrangements, and those results were checked against IGoR. In a later analysis, TCR-TCR, TCR-HLA and TCR-CMV co-occurrence was scored with hypergeometric tests, and a repertoire-size bias correction was applied to TCR pairs. To estimate false discovery rates, a later analysis permuted the HLA or CMV assignments 20 times. In a later analysis, co-occurring TCRs were grouped with DBSCAN, and TCRdist sequence similarity was added when clustering was performed within HLA-allele-positive subsets. Co-occurrence clustering excluded repertoires with fewer than 30,000 or more than 120,000 public chains, plus five with anomalous nucleotide sharing. TCRdb's version of the immuneACCESS table is confined to in-frame rearrangements and falls short of the full clone set. An unresolved V gene accounts for under half of the shortfall where checked; the remainder is of unknown origin. V and J calls and clone size are given by that table; D and trimming were obtained from the DNA. Across this sample there are about 190,000 clones, with about 81% seen only once. The ten largest clonotypes hold 0.8% of the sample.

Findings and caveats that apply to the study as a whole: Only TCR beta chains were sequenced in this cohort, and the absence of alpha or paired-chain data limited detectable features. Strong co-occurrence of HLA alleles, especially DR and DQ, made assigning TCR associations to individual alleles difficult. According to a later analysis, parvovirus B19, influenza, CMV and Epstein-Barr virus appeared linked to several top co-occurrence clusters. A further reported finding was that TCR beta sequences accurately predicted the HLA-A and HLA-B alleles for most subjects in the first cohort. A total of some 180 TCR beta chains were listed by the study as associated with cytomegalovirus. In vitro tests confirmed that a few of the cytomegalovirus-associated TCR beta chains recognize cytomegalovirus antigens. Most TCR sequences were observed very rarely across donors, whereas some public TCRs were present in many individuals. Presence/absence analyses assumed roughly uniform sequencing depth across donors, an assumption that may not hold. The only immune exposure information available for the cohort was CMV serostatus. An earlier analysis of some 590 of the donors showed that most TCR beta V segments appeared in productive rearrangements either about 90% or about 30% of the time, which broadly matched IMGT annotations. The authors suggested that the approach could potentially be generalized to other disease states and immunological phenotypes. According to a later analysis, most CMV-associated TCR beta chains appeared to be HLA-restricted, and the HLA associations seemed to be driven largely by CMV exposure. Because counts were too low, 15 to 20 rarely observed V segments, including chromosome 9 orphons, were excluded from the earlier analysis of several hundred of the donors. In a later analysis, HLA-associated TCR beta chains showed more clonal expansion and lower generation probabilities than non-associated chains that were equally common. A cluster of highly shared sequence variants was judged likely to represent a technical artifact of the sequencing pipeline. In a later analysis, the rate of TCR association differed among HLA loci, with DRB1 alleles having the most associated TCRs and HLA-C alleles having the fewest. At a false discovery rate of 0.05, a later analysis linked 15,000 to 20,000 TCR beta sequences to specific HLA alleles. In a later genetic analysis, fewer N-insertions in productive TCRs were reported among donors in an Asian-associated ancestry cluster than the 666-donor mean. V-gene and J-gene trimming of TCR beta chains was associated with a missense DCLRE1C variant in a later genetic analysis, and the association was replicated in an independent cohort. Linkage disequilibrium might explain the correlated functional status among segregating V segments, but an unknown experimental factor could not be excluded. Cytomegalovirus status was reported to be diagnosed by the classifier with high specificity and sensitivity in both the original and validation cohorts. Because HLA typing was unavailable for some donors at each locus, only the typed subset was used in association tests. The 87-base-pair reads could not distinguish some IMGT-functional V segments, including TRBV6-2 and TRBV6-3, so those segments were excluded.

The CDR3 sequence holds 14 residues, the cysteine and phenylalanine included. Only the CDR3 DNA is retained, 42 bases long and in frame from the first base. The germline V gene encodes CDR1 SNHLY and CDR2 FYNNEI. Deletion took 3 bases off V and 2 bases off J, with a span of 9 bases between the germline ends. The TCR was taken from a woman between 18 and 30 years old in good health and CMV-seronegative. The receptor chain draws on TRBV2 and TRBJ2-3, with an unclear D gene assignment. The sample taken for sequencing was PBMCs. The base sequence is TGTGCCAGCAGTGACGCCTACTTCACAGATACGCAGTATTTT. Its protein product is CASSDAYFTDTQYF.